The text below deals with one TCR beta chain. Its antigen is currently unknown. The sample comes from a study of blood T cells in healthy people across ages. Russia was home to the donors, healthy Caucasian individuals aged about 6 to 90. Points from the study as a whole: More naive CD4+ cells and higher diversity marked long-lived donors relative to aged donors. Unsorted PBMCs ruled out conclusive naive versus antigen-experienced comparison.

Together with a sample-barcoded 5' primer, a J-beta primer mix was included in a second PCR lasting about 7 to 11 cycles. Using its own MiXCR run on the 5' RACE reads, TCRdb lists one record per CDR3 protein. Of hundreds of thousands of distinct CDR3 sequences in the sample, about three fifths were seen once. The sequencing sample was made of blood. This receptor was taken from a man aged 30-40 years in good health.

CDR3 sequence: CASKAPGAGKDTQYF. The CDR3 nucleotides read TGTGCTAGCAAGGCCCCCGGAGCGGGGAAAGATACGCAGTATTTT. The chain carries TRBV12-5 and TRBJ2-3; 7 positions agree with TRBD2. CDR3 length: 15 residues. Germline CDR1 is LGHNT and CDR2 is FRNRAP. Unmatched junction bases numbered 14, after V lost 9 bases and J lost 5 bases. Full variable domain (rest looked up from reference TRBV12-5 and TRBJ2-3): DARVTQTPRHKVTEMGQEVTMRCQPILGHNTVFWYRQTMMQGLELLAYFRNRAPLDDSGMPKDRFSAEMPDATLATLKIQPSEPRDSAVYFCASKAPGAGKDTQYFGPGTRLTVL.